This T cell receptor beta chain was retrieved from a study of blood T cell repertoires in COVID-19. Authors' data handling: Estimated nucleated cell counts came from reference gene primer amplification. Measured with immunoSEQ multiplex PCR; TCRdb has only the in-frame clones, and not every one. That table furnishes V, J and clone size, whereas the DNA furnished D and trimming. The profile shows about 170,000 clones, more than 65% of them singletons. This CDR3 spans 14 amino acids. Germline CDR1 and CDR2: MDHEN and SYDVKM. The V end was cut by 5 bases, the J end by 6 bases, with 16 bases between. The V and J genes are TRBV28 and TRBJ1-2; D may be TRBD1 (6 bases). The clonotype was recovered from a human donor with acute or convalescent COVID-19. The donor label of this sample is uncertain. The sequenced sample consisted of peripheral blood. The CDR3 sequence: CASSPGQFWDGYTF. DNA for the CDR3: TGTGCCAGCAGTCCCGGACAGTTTTGGGATGGCTACACCTTC.